The clone carrying this T cell receptor (beta chain) showed up just once. The antigen is unknown. There are 15 residues in the CDR3. Germline CDR1 is KGHDR and CDR2 is SFDVKD. The ends lost 9 bases at V and 7 bases at J; junction bases unmatched: 13. Second doses at about 4 or about 12 weeks were pooled. Only in-frame clones appear in the TCRdb table, and some are missing; sequencing was by immunoSEQ multiplex PCR. The sample holds 150,000 to 200,000 clones, 80% to 95% seen once. This entry is derived from a study of T cell responses to AZD1222 COVID-19 vaccine. Study-level points and caveats: Nearly half of the spike-specific TCRs reportedly recognize variant regions that carry no mutations. Elevations in Spike-specific TCR breadth and depth followed administration of two AZD1222 doses. A mostly white British donor set with more females was recruited, and clonal diversity was possibly underestimated.

The chain recombines TRBV24-1 with TRBJ2-1, with 8 bases that match TRBD1. The sequencing used peripheral blood, collected 28 days after the second AZD1222 dose. This clonotype was sampled from an adult who received the AZD1222 COVID-19 vaccine. The CDR3 DNA is TGTGCCACCGCCTCCGCGGACAGGGCGGGGAATGAGCAGTTCTTC. Its protein is CATASADRAGNEQFF.